This T cell receptor beta chain was found in a study of long-term antiretroviral therapy in people with HIV. HIV-positive participants were all treated in the United States. Running of the v3.0 immunoSEQ assay took place at survey level. Assay used: immunoSEQ multiplex PCR; TCRdb lists only in-frame clones, some missing. The table records 20,000 to 30,000 clones, 65% to 90% of them present only once. General study results and limits: Blood was collected between about 2004 and 2017, possibly under older ART regimens. Increased diversity was seen after ART, yet it remained lower than in transplant donor controls.

This clone appeared a single time. Its antigen is undetermined. The sequence was collected from a woman aged 18 to 35 with HIV. Material: unsorted PBMCs, obtained at the start of antiretroviral therapy, before treatment.

This chain's CDR3 is CASSPGYEQYF. CDR3 DNA: TGTGCCAGCAGCCCAGGGTACGAGCAGTACTTC. The chain is built from TRBV14 and TRBJ2-7; D might be TRBD1 (5 bases). The CDR3 loop spans 11 amino acids. Trimming shortened V by 4 bases and J by 4 bases, and 5 bases separated the two germline ends. CDR1 is SGHDN and CDR2 is FVKESK in the germline V gene. Combining the CDR3 with reference TRBV14 and TRBJ2-7 gives the whole variable domain EAGVTQFPSHSVIEKGQTVTLRCDPISGHDNLYWYRRVMGKEIKFLLHFVKESKQDESGMPNNRFLAERTGGTYSTLKVQPAELEDSGVYFCASSPGYEQYFGPGTRLTVT.